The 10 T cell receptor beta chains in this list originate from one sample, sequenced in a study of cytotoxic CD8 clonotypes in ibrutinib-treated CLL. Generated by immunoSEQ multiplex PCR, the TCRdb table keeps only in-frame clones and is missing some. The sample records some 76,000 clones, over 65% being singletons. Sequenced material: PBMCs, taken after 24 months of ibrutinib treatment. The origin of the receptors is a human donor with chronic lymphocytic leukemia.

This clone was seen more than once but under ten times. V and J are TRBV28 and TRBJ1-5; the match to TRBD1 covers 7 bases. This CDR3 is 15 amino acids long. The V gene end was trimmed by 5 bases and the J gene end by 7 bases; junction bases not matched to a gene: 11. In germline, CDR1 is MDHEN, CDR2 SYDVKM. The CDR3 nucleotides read TGTGCCAGCAGTACCAACGGAGGGGGCTGGCAGCCCCAGCATTTT. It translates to CASSTNGGGWQPQHF.

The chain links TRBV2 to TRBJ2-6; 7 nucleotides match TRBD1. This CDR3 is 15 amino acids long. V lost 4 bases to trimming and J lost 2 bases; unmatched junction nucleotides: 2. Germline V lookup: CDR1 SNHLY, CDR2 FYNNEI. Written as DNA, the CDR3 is TGTGCCAGCAGTGGAGACAGGGCTGGGGCCAACGTCCTGACTTTC. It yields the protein CASSGDRAGANVLTF.

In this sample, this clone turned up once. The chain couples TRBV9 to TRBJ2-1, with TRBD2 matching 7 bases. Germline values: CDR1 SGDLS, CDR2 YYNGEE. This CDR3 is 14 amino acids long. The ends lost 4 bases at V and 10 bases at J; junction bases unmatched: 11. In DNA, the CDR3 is TGTGCCAGCAGCCCCCAGCTAGCGGTCGGGGAGCAGTTCTTC. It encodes CASSPQLAVGEQFF.

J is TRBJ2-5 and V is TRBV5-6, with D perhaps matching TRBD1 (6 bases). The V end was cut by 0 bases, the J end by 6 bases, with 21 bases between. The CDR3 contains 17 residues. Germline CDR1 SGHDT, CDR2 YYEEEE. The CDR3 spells CASSLGNQGSGIKTQYF. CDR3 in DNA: TGTGCCAGCAGCTTGGGGAATCAGGGGAGCGGTATAAAGACCCAGTACTTC.

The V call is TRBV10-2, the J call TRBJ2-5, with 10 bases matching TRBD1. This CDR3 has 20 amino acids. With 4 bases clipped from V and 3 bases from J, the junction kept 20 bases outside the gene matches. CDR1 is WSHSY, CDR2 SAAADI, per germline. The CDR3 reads CASSVPWGQGKAMEEETQYF. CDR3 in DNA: TGCGCCAGCAGTGTTCCGTGGGGACAGGGGAAGGCAATGGAGGAAGAGACCCAGTACTTC.

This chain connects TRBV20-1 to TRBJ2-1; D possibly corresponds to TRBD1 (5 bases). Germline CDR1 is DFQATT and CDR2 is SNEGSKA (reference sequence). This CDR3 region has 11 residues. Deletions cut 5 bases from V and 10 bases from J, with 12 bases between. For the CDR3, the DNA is TGCAGTGCTCGTCAGGGATGGGAGCAGTTCTTC. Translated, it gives CSARQGWEQFF.

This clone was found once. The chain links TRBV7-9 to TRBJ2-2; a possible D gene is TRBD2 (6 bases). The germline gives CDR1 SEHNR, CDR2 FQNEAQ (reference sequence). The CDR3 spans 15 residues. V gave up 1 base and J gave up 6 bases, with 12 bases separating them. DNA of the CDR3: TGTGCCAGCAGCTTAGGCGGCGGGAAAGCCGGGGAGCTGTTTTTT. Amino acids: CASSLGGGKAGELFF.

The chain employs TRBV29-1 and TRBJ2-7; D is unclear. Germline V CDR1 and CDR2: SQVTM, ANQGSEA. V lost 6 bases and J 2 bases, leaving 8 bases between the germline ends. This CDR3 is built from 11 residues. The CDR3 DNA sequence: TGCAGCGTGGCGACTGCCTACGAGCAGTACTTC. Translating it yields CSVATAYEQYF.

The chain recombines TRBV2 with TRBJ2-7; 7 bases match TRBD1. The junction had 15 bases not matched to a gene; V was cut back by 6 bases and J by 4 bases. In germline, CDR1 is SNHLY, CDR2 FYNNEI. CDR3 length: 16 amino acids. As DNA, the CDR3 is TGTGCCAGCAGCCGGGACAGAGGAGGAAGAACATACGAGCAGTACTTC. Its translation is CASSRDRGGRTYEQYF.

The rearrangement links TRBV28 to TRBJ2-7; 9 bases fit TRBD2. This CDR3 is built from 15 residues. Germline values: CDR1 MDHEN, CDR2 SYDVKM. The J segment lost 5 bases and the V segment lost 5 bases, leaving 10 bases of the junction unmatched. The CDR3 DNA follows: TGTGCCAGCAGTCCACTAGAAGCGGGAGGCCACGAGCAGTACTTC. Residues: CASSPLEAGGHEQYF. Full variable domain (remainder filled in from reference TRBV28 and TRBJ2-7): DVKVTQSSRYLVKRTGEKVFLECVQDMDHENMFWYRQDPGLGLRLIYFSYDVKMKEKGDIPEGYSVSREKKERFSLILESASTNQTSMYLCASSPLEAGGHEQYFGPGTRLTVT.